What follows describes a single T cell receptor beta chain. Antigen specificity is unknown. The iRepertoire nested amplicon-rescue multiplex PCR amplified TCR alpha and beta CDR3s from RNA. For one-step reverse transcription and amplification, about 85-400 ng of tissue mRNA or PBMC total RNA was used. TCRdb re-analysed the multiplex PCR reads in MiXCR, keeping a single row per CDR3 protein. Of fewer than 55,000 distinct CDR3 sequences in the sample, approximately 20% were seen once. The data originate from a study of glioma-infiltrating T cells. With 10 bases removed from V and 2 bases from J, the gap between germline ends came to 24 bases. The CDR3 loop spans 17 amino acids. Looked up from germline, CDR1 is LNHNV and CDR2 is YYDKDF (reference sequence). Study-wide results and caveats: Tissue and blood shared very few CDR3 sequences. Non-neoplastic patients had below-expected tissue-blood divergence, while all gliomas exceeded expectation.

Sequencing was done on a sample of glioma tissue, nonneoplastic brain tissue, or PBMCs (not recorded which). The sequence was obtained from a human donor with low-grade glioma or glioblastoma, undergoing nonglioma brain surgery, or in good health (not recorded which). The chain has TRBV15 and TRBJ1-5; D remains unclear. CDR3 sequence reads: CAIADYRLTAGNQPQHF. The CDR3, as DNA: TGTGCCATAGCGGATTACCGACTGACCGCGGGCAATCAGCCCCAGCATTTT.